Each of the 19 T cell receptor beta chains below was sequenced from the same sample in a study of T cell responses to AZD1222 COVID-19 vaccine. Clones were sequenced by immunoSEQ multiplex PCR, and TCRdb holds only the in-frame ones, with some missing. The sample lists roughly 120,000 clones; 85% to 90% were seen once. The material sequenced was peripheral blood, taken on day 0 of AZD1222 vaccination. The receptors shown here come from an adult in good health.

The genes are TRBV28 and TRBJ1-5, with a tentative D call TRBD1 (5 bases). This CDR3 comprises 13 residues. In germline, CDR1 is MDHEN, CDR2 SYDVKM. Trimming removed 5 bases at V and 5 bases at J, with 10 bases between. The CDR3 DNA follows: TGTGCCAGCAGTGGGACGCGGGATCAGCCCCAGCATTTT. It encodes CASSGTRDQPQHF.

J is TRBJ1-5 and V is TRBV2, with TRBD1 identical over 10 bases. J gave up 1 base and V 6 bases, and 6 bases lay outside the gene matches. Germline V gene sequence: CDR1 SNHLY, CDR2 FYNNEI. The CDR3 extends over 16 amino acids. CDR3 nucleotide sequence: TGTGCCAGCAGCAGGGACAGGGGAGGAAGCAATCAGCCCCAGCATTTT. This sequence encodes CASSRDRGGSNQPQHF.

The V and J genes are TRBV5-1 and TRBJ2-3; TRBD1 might be the D (6 bases). The germline V gene has CDR1 SGHRS and CDR2 YFSETQ. The CDR3 extends over 15 amino acids. Trimming left V 4 bases short and J 0 bases short, with 12 bases between. The CDR3 here is CASSVTGFSTDTQYF. The CDR3 nucleotides are TGCGCCAGCAGCGTTACAGGGTTTAGCACAGATACGCAGTATTTT.

This clone appeared once. This chain joins TRBV7-9 and TRBJ1-5; D might be TRBD1 (6 bases). The length of the CDR3 is 16 residues. The V gene's germline CDR1 is SEHNR and CDR2 FQNEAQ (reference sequence). V gave up 5 bases and J gave up 4 bases, with 18 bases separating them. The CDR3 spells CASSGGGQAQNQPQHF. The CDR3 coding sequence is TGTGCCAGCAGCGGTGGGGGGCAGGCCCAAAATCAGCCCCAGCATTTT.

The chain has TRBV18 and TRBJ2-1, with D possibly matching TRBD2 (5 bases). Germline V gives CDR1 KGHSH, CDR2 LQKENI. V lost 6 bases to trimming and J lost 0 bases, with 18 bases between them. CDR3 length equals 17 residues. This CDR3 is CASSPDLAGLSYNEQFF. For the CDR3, the DNA is TGTGCCAGCTCGCCGGACTTGGCGGGCCTCTCCTACAATGAGCAGTTCTTC.

This clone showed up just a few times. The V call is TRBV5-4, the J call TRBJ2-7, with 7 nucleotides matching TRBD2. Trimming took 6 bases from V and 2 from J; bases not matched to a gene: 11. The CDR3 extends over 15 amino acids. Germline CDR1 SGHNT, CDR2 YYREEE (reference sequence). The CDR3 coding sequence is TGTGCCAGCACCCCTGGGGGGGGGATCCCCTACGAGCAGTACTTC. Encoded protein: CASTPGGGIPYEQYF. Supplemented by reference TRBV5-4 and TRBJ2-7, the full variable domain reads ETGVTQSPTHLIKTRGQQVTLRCSSQSGHNTVSWYQQALGQGPQFIFQYYREEENGRGNFPPRFSGLQFPNYSSELNVNALELDDSALYLCASTPGGGIPYEQYFGPGTRLTVT.

The chain combines TRBV6-1 with TRBJ1-1; no clear D. The CDR3 loop spans 18 amino acids. CDR1 is MNHNS, CDR2 SASEGT, per germline. V lost 2 bases to trimming and J lost 7 bases, with 26 bases between them. CDR3 in amino acids: CASSEYPFNTPRPDEAFF. CDR3 sequence (DNA): TGTGCCAGCAGTGAATATCCCTTTAATACCCCGCGGCCTGATGAAGCTTTCTTT.

This rearrangement joins TRBV28 to TRBJ2-7; 9 nucleotides line up with TRBD1. Germline CDR1 MDHEN, CDR2 SYDVKM. This CDR3 region has 14 residues. The V segment lost 5 bases and the J segment 3 bases; nucleotides outside the gene matches: 5. The CDR3 nucleotides read TGTGCCAGCAGTAAAGACAGGGGGGGCTACGAGCAGTACTTC. Its translation is CASSKDRGGYEQYF.

The CDR3 DNA follows: TGCGCCAGCAGTGAGGGAGAGGGGAACACTGAAGCTTTCTTT. It specifies CASSEGEGNTEAFF. V gene TRBV10-1 combines with J gene TRBJ1-1; D is unclear. The CDR3 extends over 14 amino acids. V lost 2 bases to trimming and J lost 1 base, with 8 bases between them. Per germline, CDR1 WNHNN and CDR2 SYGVQD (reference sequence).

This clone has a count of ten or more. This chain uses TRBV7-2 with TRBJ1-2, with TRBD1 as a possible D gene (5 bases). Trimming left V 6 bases short and J 2 bases short, with 10 bases between. The CDR3 spans 13 residues. Germline V gives CDR1 SGHTA, CDR2 FQGNSA. The CDR3 DNA sequence: TGTGCCAGCAGAGAGGACATAAACTATGGCTACACCTTC. Amino acid sequence: CASREDINYGYTF. The variable domain in full, completed from reference TRBV7-2 and TRBJ1-2, reads GAGVSQSPSNKVTEKGKDVELRCDPISGHTALYWYRQSLGQGLEFLIYFQGNSAPDKSGLPSDRFSAERTGGSVSTLTIQRTQQEDSAVYLCASREDINYGYTFGSGTRLTVV.

This chain connects TRBV2 to TRBJ1-2, with D possibly TRBD1 on 5 matching bases. Looked up from germline, CDR1 is SNHLY and CDR2 is FYNNEI. V lost 4 bases, J lost 6 bases, and 9 bases lay in between. The CDR3 length is 12 residues. The CDR3 reads CASSVMGDGYTF. The CDR3 DNA follows: TGTGCCAGCAGTGTCATGGGGGATGGCTACACCTTC.

This chain connects TRBV5-4 to TRBJ2-7, with TRBD2 matching over 11 bases. CDR1 is SGHNT and CDR2 is YYREEE in the germline V gene (reference sequence). CDR3 length: 15 amino acids. The junction had 6 bases not matched to a gene; V was cut back by 0 bases and J by 7 bases. The CDR3 DNA follows: TGTGCCAGCAGCTTGGGACTAGCGGGGAATCGGGAGCAGTACTTC. This translates into CASSLGLAGNREQYF.

The chain couples TRBV11-2 to TRBJ2-2, with D uncertain. Trimming pared 6 bases from V and 4 bases from J, leaving 9 bases between. CDR1 is SGHAT, CDR2 FQNNGV, per germline. This CDR3 region has 13 residues. The CDR3 protein is CASSIGLTGELFF. The CDR3 bases are TGTGCCAGCAGTATTGGGCTCACCGGGGAGCTGTTTTTT.

The J gene is TRBJ2-7, the V gene TRBV6-5; TRBD2 agrees at 9 bases. Germline assignment: CDR1 MNHEY and CDR2 SVGAGI. After removal of 7 bases from V and 2 bases from J, the junction contained 3 bases not matched to a gene. The CDR3 has 13 amino acids. The DNA of the CDR3 is TGTGCCAGCAACTTAGCGGGAGCCTACGAGCAGTACTTC. Its translation is CASNLAGAYEQYF.

Written as DNA, the CDR3 is TGTGCCAGCACCCCCCCCAATCAGCCCCAGCATTTT. Translating it yields CASTPPNQPQHF. The rearrangement joins TRBV28 to TRBJ1-5; unclear D gene. From germline, CDR1 is MDHEN and CDR2 SYDVKM. Trimming removed 7 bases at V and 3 bases at J, with 7 bases between. This CDR3 region has 12 residues.

This clone was counted a single time. V gene TRBV6-5 combines with J gene TRBJ2-2, with D possibly TRBD1 on 6 matching bases. Germline V gives CDR1 MNHEY, CDR2 SVGAGI. The CDR3 is made up of 14 amino acids. The V gene lost 6 bases and the J gene lost 4 bases, with 12 bases spanning the gap. CDR3 residues: CASSDTGSTGELFF. CDR3 DNA: TGTGCCAGCAGCGACACAGGGTCCACCGGGGAGCTGTTTTTT.

This clone was observed a handful of times. This chain joins TRBV6-2 or TRBV6-3 and TRBJ1-5; 8 bases are a match to TRBD1. Per the germline V gene, CDR1 is MNHEY and CDR2 is SVGEGT. The CDR3 covers 16 residues. The ends lost 6 bases at V and 2 bases at J; junction bases unmatched: 9. The CDR3 here is CASSPTVTGGNQPQHF. As DNA, the CDR3 is TGTGCCAGCAGCCCTACTGTGACAGGGGGCAATCAGCCCCAGCATTTT.

J is TRBJ2-3 and V is TRBV9; D perhaps matches TRBD2 (6 bases). Trimming removed 0 bases from V and 5 bases from J, with 13 bases in between. The CDR3 is 15 amino acids. Per germline, CDR1 SGDLS and CDR2 YYNGEE. The CDR3 DNA reads TGTGCCAGCAGCGTAGCCGGGAGTCCAAAAGATACGCAGTATTTT. Translation: CASSVAGSPKDTQYF. Together with reference TRBV9 and TRBJ2-3, the CDR3 gives the full variable domain: DSGVTQTPKHLITATGQRVTLRCSPRSGDLSVYWYQQSLDQGLQFLIQYYNGEERAKGNILERFSAQQFPDLHSELNLSSLELGDSALYFCASSVAGSPKDTQYFGPGTRLTVL.

The chain has TRBV19 and TRBJ1-2; TRBD1 aligns across 7 bases. The CDR3 has 17 amino acids. J was trimmed by 5 bases and V by 7 bases; bases with no gene match: 19. Germline-derived CDR1 and CDR2 are LNHDA and SQIVND (reference sequence). CDR3 region: CASMRTGGTNFRYGYTF. Here the CDR3 DNA reads TGTGCCAGTATGAGGACAGGAGGAACTAACTTTAGATATGGCTACACCTTC.